The rows below give T cell receptor beta chains drawn from one sample of a study of blood T cells in healthy people across ages. TCRdb reanalysed the 5' RACE reads using MiXCR and keeps one entry per CDR3 protein. This table holds roughly 700,000 distinct CDR3 sequences, 25% found once. The sample was also linked to a second study, of T cells of mothers and their children.

Source material: blood. The source of these receptors is a boy aged 5 to 17 in good health. Both conserved end residues are part of each CDR3. D genes are given only for firm matches. Size is omitted from some rows. Given values are once, few, many or a class for expanded clones.

V,D,size,J,CDR3,DNA
TRBV7-9,NA,once,TRBJ2-5,CASSPLGERETQYF,TGTGCCAGCAGCCCCCTCGGGGAAAGAGAGACCCAGTACTTC
TRBV9,NA,NA,TRBJ1-3,CASSVLYADTIYF,TGTGCCAGCAGCGTGCTATATGCGGACACCATATATTTT
TRBV12-3/TRBV12-4,NA,NA,TRBJ2-5,CARLPGPGVAQYF,TGTGCCAGGCTCCCGGGCCCCGGGGTTGCCCAGTACTTC
TRBV20-1,TRBD2,few,TRBJ2-5,CSALRGELETQYF,TGCAGTGCTCTACGGGGGGAACTGGAGACCCAGTACTTC
TRBV4-1,TRBD1,few,TRBJ2-7,CASSQGGGQGAYEQYF,TGCGCCAGCAGCCAAGGTGGTGGACAGGGGGCCTACGAGCAGTACTTC
TRBV5-5,NA,few,TRBJ1-1,CASSLREANTEAFF,TGTGCCAGCAGCTTGCGGGAAGCAAACACTGAAGCTTTCTTT
TRBV20-1,TRBD1,once,TRBJ1-6,CSARGVGTGRNSPLHF,TGCAGTGCTAGAGGCGTGGGGACAGGGCGGAATTCACCCCTCCACTTT
TRBV18,TRBD2,few,TRBJ2-1,CASSRSVGREGEQFF,TGTGCCAGCTCCAGGAGCGTAGGCAGGGAGGGAGAGCAGTTCTTC
TRBV7-8,NA,few,TRBJ2-7,CASSPLGGNPYEQYF,TGTGCCAGCAGCCCACTCGGAGGGAACCCGTACGAGCAGTACTTC
TRBV21-1,NA,few,TRBJ2-3,CASSKEEASHHPDTQYF,TGTGCCAGCAGCAAAGAGGAGGCCAGCCACCACCCAGATACGCAGTATTTT
TRBV7-8,TRBD2,NA,TRBJ2-5,CASSSRGVQETQYF,TGTGCCAGCAGCTCCCGGGGGGTCCAAGAGACCCAGTACTTC
TRBV6-5,NA,few,TRBJ2-4,CASSSGGLVNIQYF,TGTGCCAGCAGTTCAGGAGGCCTAGTAAACATTCAGTACTTC
TRBV10-3,NA,few,TRBJ1-1,CAISETRVNTEAFF,TGTGCCATCAGTGAAACCCGAGTAAACACTGAAGCTTTCTTT
TRBV11-1,NA,NA,TRBJ2-5,CASSLRPGETQYF,TGTGCCAGCAGCTTGCGGCCCGGGGAGACCCAGTACTTC
TRBV6-1,NA,few,TRBJ2-2,CASSALQPGWAGELFF,TGTGCCAGCAGTGCCCTTCAGCCGGGTTGGGCCGGGGAGCTGTTTTTT
TRBV28,TRBD2,NA,TRBJ2-3,CASRRLAETPDTQYF,TGTGCCAGCAGAAGACTAGCGGAGACCCCAGATACGCAGTATTTT
TRBV27,NA,NA,TRBJ1-1,CASSLWGLPNTEAFF,TGTGCCAGCAGTTTATGGGGACTTCCGAACACTGAAGCTTTCTTT
TRBV21-1,NA,few,TRBJ1-2,CASSKKETGESGGYTF,TGTGCCAGCAGCAAAAAAGAGACAGGAGAATCGGGTGGCTACACCTTC
TRBV27,TRBD2,NA,TRBJ2-5,CAGSGTLQRETQYF,TGTGCCGGCAGCGGGACTCTTCAGAGAGAGACCCAGTACTTC
TRBV2,NA,NA,TRBJ1-6,CASRSTDYSPLHF,TGTGCCAGCCGGTCCACGGATTATTCACCCCTCCACTTT
TRBV7-2,NA,once,TRBJ2-1,CASSLDSWGLYNEQFF,TGTGCCAGCAGCTTAGATTCCTGGGGGCTTTACAATGAGCAGTTCTTC
TRBV27,NA,NA,TRBJ1-2,CASRAPAAYGYTF,TGTGCCAGCAGGGCCCCGGCGGCCTATGGCTACACCTTC
TRBV29-1,NA,NA,TRBJ1-2,CSVQGGRGSNYGYTF,TGCAGCGTCCAAGGGGGGCGAGGGTCTAACTATGGCTACACCTTC
TRBV12-3/TRBV12-4,NA,NA,TRBJ2-5,CASSRGLFAPETQYF,TGTGCCAGCAGCCGCGGTCTTTTTGCTCCGGAGACCCAGTACTTC
TRBV6-6,TRBD2,few,TRBJ2-7,CASRDSGNTYEQYF,TGTGCCAGCAGGGATAGCGGGAATACCTACGAGCAGTACTTC
TRBV29-1,NA,few,TRBJ2-5,CSVRSWMETQYF,TGCAGCGTCCGTTCTTGGATGGAGACCCAGTACTTC
TRBV6-5,NA,NA,TRBJ2-7,CASSYSRWNEQYF,TGTGCCAGCAGTTACTCCCGGTGGAACGAGCAGTACTTC
TRBV20-1,NA,NA,TRBJ2-2,CSASQENTGELFF,TGCAGTGCTTCTCAGGAAAACACCGGGGAGCTGTTTTTT
TRBV5-1,NA,NA,TRBJ2-1,CASSLQGSDNEQFF,TGCGCCAGCAGCTTGCAGGGGTCCGACAATGAGCAGTTCTTC
TRBV7-2,NA,NA,TRBJ1-1,CASSLVRGGYPEAFF,TGTGCCAGCAGCTTAGTACGGGGAGGGTACCCTGAAGCTTTCTTT
TRBV12-3/TRBV12-4,NA,few,TRBJ1-1,CASIPFGVYTEAFF,TGTGCCAGCATCCCGTTCGGGGTTTACACTGAAGCTTTCTTT
TRBV10-1,NA,NA,TRBJ2-1,CASSEGDIYNEQFF,TGCGCCAGCAGTGAGGGGGACATCTACAATGAGCAGTTCTTC
TRBV13,NA,NA,TRBJ2-1,CASSLSQGFTHEQFF,TGTGCCAGCAGCTTAAGTCAGGGTTTTACGCATGAGCAGTTCTTC
TRBV18,NA,NA,TRBJ1-2,CASSPIVRFNYGYTF,TGTGCCAGCTCACCGATTGTCAGATTTAACTATGGTTACACCTTC
TRBV6-1,NA,NA,TRBJ1-2,CASSESSGNYGYTF,TGTGCCAGCAGTGAATCGAGTGGAAACTATGGCTACACCTTC
TRBV7-9,TRBD1,few,TRBJ2-7,CASSLAGDRDYEQYF,TGTGCCAGCAGCTTAGCTGGCGACAGGGACTACGAGCAGTACTTC
TRBV24-1,NA,NA,TRBJ2-5,CATSEGEETQYF,TGTGCCACCAGTGAGGGAGAAGAGACCCAGTACTTC
TRBV7-9,TRBD1,few,TRBJ1-1,CASSRGTGSYFAEAFF,TGTGCCAGCAGCCGAGGGACAGGGAGTTATTTTGCTGAAGCTTTCTTT
TRBV6-1,TRBD1,few,TRBJ2-3,CASSDRDRGYTDTQYF,TGTGCCAGCAGTGACCGGGACAGGGGGTACACAGATACGCAGTATTTT
TRBV29-1,NA,NA,TRBJ1-2,CSVARASYGYTF,TGCAGCGTTGCCCGGGCGAGCTATGGCTACACCTTC
TRBV6-2/TRBV6-3,NA,few,TRBJ2-7,CASARGRQYF,TGTGCCAGCGCCAGGGGACGGCAGTACTTC
TRBV6-5,TRBD1,NA,TRBJ2-4,CASRDKGGPLAKNIQYF,TGTGCCAGCAGGGACAAAGGGGGCCCTTTAGCCAAAAACATTCAGTACTTC
TRBV5-1,NA,few,TRBJ2-2,CASSLDQGYTGELFF,TGCGCCAGCAGCTTGGATCAGGGGTACACCGGGGAGCTGTTTTTT
TRBV2,TRBD2,NA,TRBJ2-5,CASTRLALAETQYF,TGTGCCAGCACCCGACTAGCGTTGGCAGAGACCCAGTACTTC
TRBV5-5,TRBD1,NA,TRBJ2-5,CASSFYGIDRGETQYF,TGTGCCAGCAGCTTCTACGGAATCGACAGGGGAGAGACCCAGTACTTC
TRBV29-1,TRBD1,few,TRBJ2-1,CSVEGGDRGNEQFF,TGCAGCGTTGAGGGGGGGGACAGGGGAAATGAGCAGTTCTTC
TRBV28,TRBD2,NA,TRBJ2-3,CASRPFSGPNTDTQYF,TGTGCCAGCAGACCTTTTAGCGGGCCCAACACAGATACGCAGTATTTT
TRBV21-1,NA,few,TRBJ1-4,CASSKGGGRTENEKLFF,TGTGCCAGCAGCAAAGGGGGCGGGCGGACAGAGAACGAAAAACTGTTTTTT
TRBV20-1,NA,NA,TRBJ2-5,CSAPLGSETQYF,TGCAGTGCCCCGCTCGGTAGCGAGACCCAGTACTTC
TRBV20-1,TRBD1,NA,TRBJ1-5,CSAGGQGAYGGNQPQHF,TGCAGTGCCGGGGGGCAGGGGGCCTATGGAGGCAATCAGCCCCAGCATTTT
TRBV5-1,TRBD1,NA,TRBJ1-2,CASSLIQGAGGYTF,TGCGCCAGCAGCTTGATACAGGGGGCTGGAGGCTACACCTTC
TRBV5-1,TRBD1,NA,TRBJ1-4,CASSLTPGTGVEKLFF,TGCGCCAGCAGCTTAACACCCGGGACAGGGGTTGAAAAACTGTTTTTT
TRBV7-9,NA,few,TRBJ1-2,CASSGELGVFSYGYTF,TGTGCCAGCAGCGGGGAGCTTGGGGTTTTTTCCTATGGCTACACCTTC